This T cell receptor beta chain was identified in a study of T cells after yellow fever vaccination. The study, taken as a whole, reports: Abundant bulk-population clonotypes could contaminate the FACS-sorted repertoires.

This CDR3 region has 17 residues. The V gene's germline CDR1 is MGHRA and CDR2 YSYEKL. V lost 5 bases and J lost 2; bases outside the gene matches: 10. This clonotype has a count of ten or more. The antigen is unknown. TCRdb fed the 5' RACE reads into MiXCR, producing one record per CDR3 protein. The table shows more than 250,000 distinct CDR3 sequences, with around 7% occurring only once. The chain uses TRBV4-1 and TRBJ2-5; 11 positions agree with TRBD2. This TCR derives from a man aged 18 to 29 who received the YFV17D yellow fever vaccine. Sequences were derived from PBMCs, sampled approximately 47 days after the first yellow fever vaccination. The CDR3 bases are TGCGCCAGCAGCAAAAGACTAGCGGGGAATTTTCAAGAGACCCAGTACTTC. Its translation is CASSKRLAGNFQETQYF.